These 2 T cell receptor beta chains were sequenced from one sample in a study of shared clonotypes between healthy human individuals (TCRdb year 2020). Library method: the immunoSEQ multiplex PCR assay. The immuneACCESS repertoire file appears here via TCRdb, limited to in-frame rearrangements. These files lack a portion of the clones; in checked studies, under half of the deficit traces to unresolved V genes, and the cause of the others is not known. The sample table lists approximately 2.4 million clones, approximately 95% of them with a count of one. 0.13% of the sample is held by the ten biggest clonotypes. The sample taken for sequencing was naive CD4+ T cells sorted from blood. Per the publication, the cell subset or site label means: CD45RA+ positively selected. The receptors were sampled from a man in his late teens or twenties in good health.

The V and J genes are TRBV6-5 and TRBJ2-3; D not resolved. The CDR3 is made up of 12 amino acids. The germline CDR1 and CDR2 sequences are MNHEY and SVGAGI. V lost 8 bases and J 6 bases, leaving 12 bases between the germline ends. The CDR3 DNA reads TGTGCCAGCGTCTCCGGTGCTGATACGCAGTATTTT. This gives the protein CASVSGADTQYF.

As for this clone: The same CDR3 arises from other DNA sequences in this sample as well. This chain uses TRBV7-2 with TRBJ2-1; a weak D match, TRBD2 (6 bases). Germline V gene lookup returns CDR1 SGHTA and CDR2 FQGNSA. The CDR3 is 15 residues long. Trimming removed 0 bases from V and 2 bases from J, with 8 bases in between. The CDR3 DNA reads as TGTGCCAGCAGCTTAGCTAGCGGCCCCTACAATGAGCAGTTCTTC. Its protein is CASSLASGPYNEQFF.